The T cell receptor beta chain described here comes from a study of cytomegalovirus exposure and HLA in healthy donors. V lost 0 bases and J 6 bases, leaving 15 bases between the germline ends. The CDR3 sequence is 15 residues long. Looked up from germline, CDR1 is SGDLS and CDR2 is YYNGEE. The PCR employed 60 Vbeta primers together with 13 Jbeta primers. Using immunoSEQ multiplex PCR, the repertoire was profiled, and TCRdb retains in-frame clones only, with some absent. In all, the sample yields tens of thousands of clones. The clonotype comes from a woman between 50 and 59 years old in good health and CMV-seropositive. V usage is TRBV9 and J usage is TRBJ2-5, with D possibly TRBD1 on 6 matching bases. Sequencing was carried out using PBMCs. In DNA, the CDR3 is TGTGCCAGCAGCGTAGGAACAGGGCCCCCCAAGACCCAGTACTTC. It codes for CASSVGTGPPKTQYF.